Given below is one T cell receptor (beta chain) in context. Its antigen target is currently unknown. The record has no base qualities; no much larger clone is one base away. Libraries came from RACE. Sequencing took place on a NextSeq 500. During library preparation, unique molecular identifiers were attached to individual cDNA molecules so that TCRs could be counted in a quantitative, reproducible way. Both TCR alpha and TCR beta chains were sequenced from each blood RNA sample. From the authors' description of their analysis: Samples had a median of roughly 99,000 TCRs, with a range from about 23,224 to 750,000. V, J and CDR3 annotation of the TCR reads was carried out using the Decombinator software suite. For PS versus PT1 abundance plots, all samples were subsampled to the same number of TCRs (28,000). TCRs were defined as expanded if absent before sensitization and observed at least eight times at the 2-week time point. Through fastp at Q25 and MiXCR, TCRdb rebuilt clones from the public reads, retaining in-frame beta chains. Rows with a matching CDR3 protein are joined into one entry that keeps the most common DNA and genes. TCRdb, not the original authors, processed these V and J calls. This sample lists 100,000 to 150,000 distinct CDR3 sequences; approximately 10% were detected once. Of the sample, around 2.4% falls within the top ten clones.

The junction shows trimming of 0 bases on V and 0 bases on J, plus 11 bases between the germline ends. Looking up the germline V gene yields CDR1 LGHNA and CDR2 YNFKEQ. Spanning cysteine to phenylalanine, the CDR3 consists of 16 amino acids. This entry keeps only the CDR3 DNA: 48 bases, framed from base 1. The sample's time point label is to be understood as: patch test 3, about 24 weeks after DPC sensitization. Taken with the paper, the label for treatment or condition translates to: therapeutic diphenylcyclopropenone sensitization with weekly scalp DPC. Blood at each patch-test visit was drawn before the patch test was applied. To be eligible, patients had to be aged 18 to 70, diagnosed with alopecia and judged suitable for DPC therapy, while pregnant patients were excluded. Total RNA was extracted from unfractionated whole blood collected in Tempus Blood RNA tubes. The data were taken from a study of human T cells and chemical hapten exposure listed by TCRdb under 2021. Looking at the study overall: For sensitization, 2% DPC in acetone was applied to an approximately 2 cm by approximately 2 cm area of upper inner arm skin. In alopecia patients, the study followed how the peripheral blood TCR repertoire changed in vivo over primary and secondary sensitization to diphenylcyclopropenone (DPC), a hapten. The libraries were sequenced as a pool, and the TCR yield per sample differed mostly because of small variations in library volumes within the pool. Patients additionally received weekly therapeutic DPC doses to the scalp throughout the approximately 22-week study period. Blood samples were taken from patients before sensitization (week 0) and at 2, 6 and about 24 weeks after DPC sensitization. The mostly female patient cohort included alopecia areata with under or over 50% scalp involvement, alopecia totalis and alopecia universalis. About 27 alopecia patients gave blood for TCR sequencing at one to four time points (pre-sensitization, 2, 6 and 24 weeks). Patch testing was performed on the upper back with Finn chambers containing 0.01% DPC, and the patch tests were scored after 6 days according to International Contact Dermatitis Research Group standards. General study outcomes and caveats: Significantly more large CDR3 similarity clusters were formed by expanded TCRs than by pre-sensitization or healthy control sets, consistent with antigen-driven responses. Patch test score correlated positively with the number of PT1 expanded TCRs, reaching significance at thresholds 8, 16 and 32 but not at 4. No change with DPC sensitization was found in the number of TCRs above 1 in 1000 frequency, and no evidence of global repertoire structure alterations was found. Repeated subsampling changed both the strength of the expansion versus patch-test correlation and the threshold at which the correlation became significant. Because every patient had alopecia, a presumed autoimmune disease, the patients' immune response might differ from that of healthy individuals.

The rearranged segments are TRBV4-2 and TRBJ1-2; possibly the D gene is TRBD1, per 5 matching bases. Source: whole blood, taken in connection with sensitization to the hapten diphenylcyclopropenone (DPC). The source of this sequence is a woman aged 45-65 years with alopecia areata. Some clones in this sample may be carry-over from other donors' samples. This receptor carries the CDR3 CASSQDSRGANYGYTF. The sequenced DNA: TGTGCCAGCAGCCAAGATTCAAGGGGCGCTAACTATGGCTACACCTTC.